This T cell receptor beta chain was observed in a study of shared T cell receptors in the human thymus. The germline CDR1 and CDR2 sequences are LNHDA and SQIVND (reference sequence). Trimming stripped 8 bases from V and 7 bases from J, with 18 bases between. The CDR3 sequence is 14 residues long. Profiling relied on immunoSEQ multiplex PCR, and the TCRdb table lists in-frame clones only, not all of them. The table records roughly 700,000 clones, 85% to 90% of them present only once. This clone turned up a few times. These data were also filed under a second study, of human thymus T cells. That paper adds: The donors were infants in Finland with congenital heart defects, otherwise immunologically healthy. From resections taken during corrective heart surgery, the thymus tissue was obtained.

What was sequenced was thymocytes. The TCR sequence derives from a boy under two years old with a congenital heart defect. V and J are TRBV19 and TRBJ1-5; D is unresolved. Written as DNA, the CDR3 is TGTGCCAGTCGGAGTCGATCTGGGTACCAGCCCCAGCATTTT. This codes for CASRSRSGYQPQHF.